The present T cell receptor (beta chain) was sequenced within a study of blood T cell repertoires in COVID-19. Study details: Samples of COVID-19 (acute and convalescent) were obtained from the United States, Italy and Spain. In each case, the material was cDNA or gDNA derived from T cells, B-cell-depleted T cells, or PBMCs.

The germline V gene has CDR1 MGHDK and CDR2 SYGVNS. CDR3 size: 15 residues. Trimming took off 3 bases at V and 4 bases at J, with 13 bases between the two ends. Authors' analysis steps: Cell counts per sample came from amplifying reference gene primers. Profiling relied on immunoSEQ multiplex PCR, and the TCRdb table lists in-frame clones only, not all of them. That table supplies the V and J calls and clone size; D and trimming were determined from the DNA. The data contain about 230,000 clones, roughly 87% of them singletons. The sample was peripheral blood. The clonotype was recovered from a woman between 18 and 30 years old who had recovered from COVID-19. The chain couples TRBV25-1 to TRBJ2-1; D is possibly TRBD2 (6 bases). The CDR3 region is CASSDFGSVYNEQFF. The CDR3 nucleotides read TGTGCCAGCAGTGACTTCGGGAGCGTATACAATGAGCAGTTCTTC.